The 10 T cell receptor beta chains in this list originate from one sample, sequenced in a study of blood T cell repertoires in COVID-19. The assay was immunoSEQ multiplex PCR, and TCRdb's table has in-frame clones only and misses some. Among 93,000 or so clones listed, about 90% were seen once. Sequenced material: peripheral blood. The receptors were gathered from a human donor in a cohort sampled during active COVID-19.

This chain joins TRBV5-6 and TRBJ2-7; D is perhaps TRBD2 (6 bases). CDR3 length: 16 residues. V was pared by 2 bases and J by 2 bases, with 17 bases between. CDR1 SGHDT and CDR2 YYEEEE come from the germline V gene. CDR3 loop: CASSFEAGGKAYEQYF. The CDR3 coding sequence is TGTGCCAGCAGCTTTGAGGCCGGGGGAAAAGCCTACGAGCAGTACTTC.

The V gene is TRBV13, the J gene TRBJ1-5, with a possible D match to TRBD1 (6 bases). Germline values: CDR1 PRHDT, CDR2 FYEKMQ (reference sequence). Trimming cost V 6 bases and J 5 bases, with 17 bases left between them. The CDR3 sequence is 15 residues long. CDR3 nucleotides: TGTGCCAGCAGTCAGCGGACAGAGGCCCATCAGCCCCAGCATTTT. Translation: CASSQRTEAHQPQHF.

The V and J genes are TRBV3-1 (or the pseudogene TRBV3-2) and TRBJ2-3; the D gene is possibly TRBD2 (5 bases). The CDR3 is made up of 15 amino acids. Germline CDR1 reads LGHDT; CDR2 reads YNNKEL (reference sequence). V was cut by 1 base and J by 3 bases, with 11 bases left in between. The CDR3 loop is CASSQGARGTDTQYF. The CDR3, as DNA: TGTGCCAGCAGCCAAGGCGCTCGGGGAACAGATACGCAGTATTTT.

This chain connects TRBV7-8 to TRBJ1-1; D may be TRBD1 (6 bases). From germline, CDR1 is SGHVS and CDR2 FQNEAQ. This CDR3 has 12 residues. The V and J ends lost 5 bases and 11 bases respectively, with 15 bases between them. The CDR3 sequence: CASSANRVRAFF. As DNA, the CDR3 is TGTGCCAGCAGCGCCAACAGGGTTCGTGCTTTCTTT.

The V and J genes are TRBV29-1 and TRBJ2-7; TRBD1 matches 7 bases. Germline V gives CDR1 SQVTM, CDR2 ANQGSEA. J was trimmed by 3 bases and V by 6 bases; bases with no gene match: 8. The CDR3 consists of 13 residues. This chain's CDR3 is CSVLTGQRYEQYF. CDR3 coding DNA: TGCAGCGTCCTGACAGGGCAGCGCTACGAGCAGTACTTC.

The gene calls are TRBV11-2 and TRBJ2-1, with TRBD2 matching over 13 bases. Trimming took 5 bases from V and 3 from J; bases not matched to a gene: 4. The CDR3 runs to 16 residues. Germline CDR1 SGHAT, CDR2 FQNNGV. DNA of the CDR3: TGTGCCAGCAGCGGACTAGCGGGAGTCAGCTACAATGAGCAGTTCTTC. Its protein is CASSGLAGVSYNEQFF.

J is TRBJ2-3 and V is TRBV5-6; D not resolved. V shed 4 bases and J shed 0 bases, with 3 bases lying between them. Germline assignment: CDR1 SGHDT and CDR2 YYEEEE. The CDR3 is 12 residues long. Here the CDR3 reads CASSESTDTQYF. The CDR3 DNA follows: TGTGCCAGCAGCGAGAGCACAGATACGCAGTATTTT.

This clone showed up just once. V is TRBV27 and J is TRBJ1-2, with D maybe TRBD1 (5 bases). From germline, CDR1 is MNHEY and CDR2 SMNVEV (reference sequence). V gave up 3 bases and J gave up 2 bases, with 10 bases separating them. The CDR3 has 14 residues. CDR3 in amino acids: CASSFGGGNYGYTF. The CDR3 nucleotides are TGTGCCAGCAGTTTTGGGGGGGGGAACTATGGCTACACCTTC.

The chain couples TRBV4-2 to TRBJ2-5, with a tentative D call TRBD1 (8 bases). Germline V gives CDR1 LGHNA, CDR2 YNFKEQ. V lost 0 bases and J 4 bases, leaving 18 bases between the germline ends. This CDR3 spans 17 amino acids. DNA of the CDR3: TGTGCCAGCAGCCAAGATCATTTGACAGGGGAGGGAGAGACCCAGTACTTC. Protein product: CASSQDHLTGEGETQYF.

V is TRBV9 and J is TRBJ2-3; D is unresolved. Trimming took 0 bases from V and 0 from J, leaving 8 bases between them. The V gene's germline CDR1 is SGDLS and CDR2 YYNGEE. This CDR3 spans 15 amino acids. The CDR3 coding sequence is TGTGCCAGCAGCGTAGGTTCTCAGAGCACAGATACGCAGTATTTT. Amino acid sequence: CASSVGSQSTDTQYF.